This TCR beta chain was sequenced for a study of blood T cell repertoires in COVID-19. Overall study context: PBMCs, B-cell-depleted T cells, or T cells provided the cDNA or gDNA that made up the material.

Measured with immunoSEQ multiplex PCR; TCRdb has only the in-frame clones, and not every one. The sample includes hundreds of thousands of clones, 70% to 90% of them seen just once. This clone has just a few counts. The CDR3 length is 15 residues. The germline gives CDR1 MNHEY, CDR2 SVGAGI. Trimming took 0 bases from V and 7 from J; bases not matched to a gene: 8. This receptor was taken from a woman younger than 35 with acute COVID-19. The rearrangement links TRBV6-5 to TRBJ1-2, with 7 bases that match TRBD1. Sequencing used PBMCs or T cells enriched from blood (not recorded which). CDR3 bases: TGTGCCAGCAGTTACTCGTCCGAGACAGGGCTTGGCTACACCTTC. Amino acids: CASSYSSETGLGYTF.